This T cell receptor (beta chain) was sequenced in a study of cytomegalovirus exposure and HLA in healthy donors. The germline gives CDR1 LGHNA, CDR2 YNFKEQ. Between the trimmed V and J ends, which lost 0 bases and 5 bases, there was a span of 8 bases. There are 13 residues in the CDR3. Primers for the PCR totalled 60 Vbeta and 13 Jbeta. Method: immunoSEQ multiplex PCR; TCRdb's copy keeps in-frame clones and lacks some. The sample shows 90,000 to 150,000 clones, approximately 15% of them seen only once. The sequenced sample consisted of PBMCs. The receptor was isolated from a woman aged 18-30 years in good health and CMV-seronegative. This chain joins TRBV4-2 and TRBJ2-7, with D unresolved. CDR3 sequence (DNA): TGTGCCAGCAGCCAAGACAGGTCGGACGAGCAGTACTTC. This codes for CASSQDRSDEQYF.